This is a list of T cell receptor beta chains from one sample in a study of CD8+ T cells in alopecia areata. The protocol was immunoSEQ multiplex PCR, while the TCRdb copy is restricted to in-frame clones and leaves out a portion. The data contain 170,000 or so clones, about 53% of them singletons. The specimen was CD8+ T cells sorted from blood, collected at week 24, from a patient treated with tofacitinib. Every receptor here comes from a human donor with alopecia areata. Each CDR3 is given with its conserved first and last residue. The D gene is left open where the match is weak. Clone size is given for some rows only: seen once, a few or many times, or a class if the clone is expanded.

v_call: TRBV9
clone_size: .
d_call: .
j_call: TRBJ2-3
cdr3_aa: CASSAEGPDTQYF
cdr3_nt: TGTGCCAGCAGCGCAGAGGGGCCGGATACGCAGTATTTT

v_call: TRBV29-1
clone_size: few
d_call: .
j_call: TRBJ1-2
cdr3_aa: CSVPLTGQTNYGYTF
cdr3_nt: TGCAGCGTCCCGTTGACCGGACAGACTAACTATGGCTACACCTTC

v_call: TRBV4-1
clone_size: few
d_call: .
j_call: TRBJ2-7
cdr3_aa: CASSQSPAGATSYEQYF
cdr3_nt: TGCGCCAGCAGCCAATCCCCCGCGGGGGCAACCTCCTACGAGCAGTACTTC

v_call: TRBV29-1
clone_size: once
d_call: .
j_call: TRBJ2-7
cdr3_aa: CSVEGARPYEQYF
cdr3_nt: TGCAGCGTTGAAGGAGCGCGGCCCTACGAGCAGTACTTC

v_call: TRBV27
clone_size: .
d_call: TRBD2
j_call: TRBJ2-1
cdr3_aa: CASSSSSSGVYNEQFF
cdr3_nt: TGTGCCAGCAGTTCCTCCTCTAGCGGCGTCTACAATGAGCAGTTCTTC

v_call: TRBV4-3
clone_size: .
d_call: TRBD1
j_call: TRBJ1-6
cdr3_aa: CASSSRGLGDSPLHF
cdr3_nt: TGCGCCAGCAGCTCCAGGGGGCTTGGGGATTCACCCCTCCACTTT

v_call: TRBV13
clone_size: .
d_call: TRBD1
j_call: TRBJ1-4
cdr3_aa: CASSSRDRNEKLFF
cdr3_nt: TGTGCCAGCAGCTCCCGGGACAGGAATGAAAAACTGTTTTTT

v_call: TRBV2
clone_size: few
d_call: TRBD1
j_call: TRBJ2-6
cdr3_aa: CASRGQGAGANVLTF
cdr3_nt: TGTGCCAGCAGGGGGCAGGGGGCTGGGGCCAACGTCCTGACTTTC

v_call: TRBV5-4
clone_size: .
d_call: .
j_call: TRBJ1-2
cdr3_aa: CASSPGAAGFVF
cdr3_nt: TGTGCCAGCAGCCCCGGCGCCGCAGGCTTTGTCTTC

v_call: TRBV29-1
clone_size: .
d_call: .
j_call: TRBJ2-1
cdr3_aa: CSVEFRSSYNEQFF
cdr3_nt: TGCAGCGTTGAGTTCCGGAGCTCCTACAATGAGCAGTTCTTC

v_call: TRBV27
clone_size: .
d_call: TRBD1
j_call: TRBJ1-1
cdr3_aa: CASSDHRGMNTEAFF
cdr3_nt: TGTGCCAGCAGTGACCACAGGGGTATGAACACTGAAGCTTTCTTT

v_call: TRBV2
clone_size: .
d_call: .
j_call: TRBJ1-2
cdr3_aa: CASSDTPILGGYTF
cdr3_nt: TGTGCCAGCAGTGATACGCCTATTTTGGGCGGCTACACCTTC